A single T cell receptor (beta chain) is shown here with its context. Its matching antigen is unknown. TCRdb's table, derived via immunoSEQ multiplex PCR, lists solely in-frame clones and lacks some. The repertoire holds roughly 1,000,000 clones, 78% seen once, with roughly 0.62% in the top ten. These data belong to a study of shared clonotypes between healthy human individuals. Overall study findings and caveats: Clonotype sharing across a handful of donors was observed for 4.5% to 6.5% of naive CD4 clonotypes.

The CDR3 consists of 15 residues. CDR1 and CDR2 (germline): SGHAT, FQNNGV. V was pared by 1 base and J by 3 bases, with 3 bases of the junction left unmatched. The sample consisted of memory CD4+ T cells from PBMCs. Indicated subset: CD45RA-negative fraction. The sequence was obtained from a man aged 18 to 30 in good health. Some clones in this sample may be carry-over from other donors' samples. The rearrangement links TRBV11-2 to TRBJ2-7; 10 positions agree with TRBD2. CDR3 in amino acids: CASSLASGRGYEQYF. The CDR3 nucleotides are TGTGCCAGCAGCTTAGCTAGCGGGAGAGGCTACGAGCAGTACTTC.